This T cell receptor beta chain was found in a study of response to subunit inactivated influenza vaccine. The CDR3 sequence is 13 residues long. With V trimmed by 6 bases and J by 7 bases, 11 bases remained unmatched. The germline CDR1 and CDR2 sequences are DFQATT and SNEGSKA (reference sequence). TCRdb re-derived calls from the RT-PCR reads in MiXCR, one entry per CDR3 protein. In the table there are around 490,000 distinct CDR3 sequences, under 9% of which are singletons. This clonotype was found many times. The input for sequencing was PBMCs from blood, taken about 23 months after vaccination. This chain joins TRBV20-1 and TRBJ1-1; 7 bases align to TRBD1. The TCR sequence derives from a man aged 50-75 years who received an inactivated influenza vaccine. The CDR3 DNA reads TGCAGTGCCCCGGGACAGCAACGAAGTGAAGCTTTCTTT. It yields the protein CSAPGQQRSEAFF.